This TCR beta chain was captured in a study of T cell responses to AZD1222 COVID-19 vaccine. Sequenced by immunoSEQ multiplex PCR; TCRdb stores in-frame clones only, minus some. The data show under 95,000 clones, with approximately 88% seen just once and less than 20% held by the top ten. In its sample, this clone was seen once. No antigen is known for it. Study-wide findings and caveats: Spike-specific TCR breadth and depth went up after people got two AZD1222 doses. Repertoire samples came only from after the peak T cell response. The sample set comprised mostly white British donors with more females, and clonal diversity was possibly underestimated.

Trimming shortened V by 6 bases and J by 1 base, and 12 bases separated the two germline ends. The CDR3 length is 14 residues. CDR1 and CDR2 from the germline V gene are MNHEY and SVGAGI. The sample here was peripheral blood, taken on day 0 of AZD1222 vaccination. The origin of this receptor is an adult in good health. The rearrangement links TRBV6-5 to TRBJ1-1, with D perhaps matching TRBD1 (6 bases). CDR3 sequence reads: CASRLGHSNTEAFF. The CDR3 DNA follows: TGTGCCAGCAGGCTGGGACACTCGAACACTGAAGCTTTCTTT.